The T cell receptor (beta chain) under discussion was sequenced for a study of blood T cell repertoires in COVID-19. Study background: Sites in the United States, Italy and Spain provided acute and convalescent COVID-19 samples. T cells, B-cell-depleted T cells, or PBMCs provided the cDNA or gDNA that served as material.

The CDR3 has 18 residues. V lost 2 bases and J lost 0, with 16 bases in between. Germline V gene sequence: CDR1 SGHVS, CDR2 FQNEAQ. As processed by the authors: Nucleated cell counts were estimated from reference gene primer amplification. Sequencing used immunoSEQ multiplex PCR; TCRdb keeps in-frame clones, though not all of them. The D gene and trimming were derived from the DNA, and the V and J assignments and clone size from that table. The data hold 60,000 to 95,000 clones, with over 85% observed a single time. Sequenced: peripheral blood. This TCR derives from a woman older than 75 with active or convalescent COVID-19. This chain joins TRBV7-8 and TRBJ2-2; tentative D call: TRBD2 (6 bases). The CDR3 DNA sequence: TGTGCCAGCAGCTTAAGGGAATCCGGGACTCCGAACACCGGGGAGCTGTTTTTT. Amino acids: CASSLRESGTPNTGELFF.